This T cell receptor (beta chain) is drawn from a study of cytomegalovirus exposure and HLA in healthy donors. General observations from the study: TCR beta V- and J-gene trimming was later associated with a missense DCLRE1C variant.

Germline assignment: CDR1 MDHEN and CDR2 SYDVKM. The CDR3 sequence is 14 residues long. With 1 base removed from V and 3 bases from J, the gap between germline ends came to 10 bases. About this clone: The antigen remains undetermined.

Use of 60 Vbeta and 13 Jbeta primers characterized the PCR. The repertoire was sequenced with immunoSEQ multiplex PCR; TCRdb's copy has only in-frame clones and lacks some. This sample carries more than 140,000 clones, 64% of them seen once, and the ten largest clones take 2.5% to 3.5%. The chain employs TRBV28 and TRBJ2-7; D is uncertain. Sample: PBMCs. This clonotype was sampled from a woman in her twenties or thirties in good health and CMV-seropositive. In nucleotides, the CDR3 is TGTGCCAGCAGTTTATATTCAGACATCTACGAGCAGTACTTC. It encodes CASSLYSDIYEQYF.